Detailed here is one T cell receptor (beta chain). Which antigen it targets is not known. No base-level quality is on record; no much larger clone is a single base apart. The CDR3 has 15 amino acids, counting the end cysteine and phenylalanine. Only the CDR3 part of the read is kept: 45 bases, read in frame from the first base. At the junction V is shortened by 3 bases and J by 6 bases, with 17 bases in between. Reading the germline V gene gives CDR1 MNHNS and CDR2 SASEGT. Amplification of TCR beta CDR3 regions was carried out from RNA transcripts. A first-round RT-PCR of the TCR CDR3 used the HTBI primer set with the Qiagen OneStep RT-PCR kit. Libraries were constructed in a second round of multiplex PCR, after which size selection and purification were performed. Paired-end sequencing of the libraries was performed with 100 bp reads on an Illumina HiSeq2000. The study's processing was this. SOAPnuke was used to process the raw data, throwing out any read that contained adapters or uncalled bases, had a mean Phred below 15, or lacked an exact constant-primer or identifier match. High-quality paired reads were merged with COPE v1.2.5, and unique nucleotide sequences were defined as clonotypes. MiTCR v1.1 was used to align clonotypes to the IMGT TRBV, TRBD and TRBJ reference segments. The analysis was restricted to V-J combinations with a frequency above 0.0001, which together covered 99.2% of the repertoires. The TCS score was defined as F50 (clonal expansion) divided by E x V (chaos), with BLOSUM62-based TCRdist calculated between CDR3 peptides within each V-J. Welch's t-statistics and random forest reduced 500 to 550 V-J features to 13, which were used in a naive Bayes classifier (R e1071). The Morisita-Horn index was used to measure how similar the thyroid and blood repertoires were. Starting from the raw public reads, TCRdb applied fastp trimming at Q25, assembled clones with MiXCR and retained in-frame beta chains. Every entry covers one CDR3 protein and lists the most common genes and DNA from its rows. The V and J calls were determined by TCRdb, not by the authors. For this sample there are 550,000 to 700,000 distinct CDR3 sequences; roughly 15% appear just once. The top ten clones comprise around 4% of the sample.

The data are from a study of T cells in Graves' hyperthyroidism and ophthalmopathy (dated by TCRdb to the late 2010s). Regarding the study in general: Peripheral blood samples were taken at the time of initial diagnosis, prior to any treatment. After sampling, hyperthyroidism patients received methimazole starting at 30 mg daily, and ophthalmopathy patients received high-dose intravenous methylprednisolone. An independent validation cohort of 18 to 20 hyperthyroidism patients and 15 or so patients who later progressed to ophthalmopathy tested prospective prediction of ophthalmopathy. For training and testing, the 80 to 100 patients in the discovery cohort were randomly divided in a 7:3 ratio. The study also compared thyroid tissue and blood T-cell repertoires from about 6 Graves' hyperthyroidism patients. A discovery cohort of about 96 patients, 43 with Graves' ophthalmopathy and over 55 with stable Graves' hyperthyroidism, was used to find distinguishing TCR V-J signatures. The paper reports TCR Vbeta CDR3 sequencing of over 130 peripheral blood samples: 40 to 45 ophthalmopathy, about 75 hyperthyroidism and around 17 progressor patients. Paper-wide results and their limitations: Most expanded thyroid clonotypes (frequency above 0.001) were also detected in blood, suggesting blood repertoires may reflect thyroid immune responses. In validation, the model predicted progression to ophthalmopathy a median of about 5.9 months before onset, with approximately 68% sensitivity and roughly 79% specificity. No statistical method was used to set the sample size in advance, and investigators knew the group allocation. Ophthalmopathy was separated from stable hyperthyroidism by a 13 V-J signature model, with about 86% sensitivity and about 81% specificity obtained in cross-validation and 80%/75% obtained in testing.

In the ophthalmopathy patients, disease was moderately to severely active, with a Clinical Activity Score of 3 or more, a NOSPECS grade of 4 or more, and a duration of less than 3 months. Exclusion was applied to patients with uncontrolled infections, other autoimmune diseases, pregnancy or lactation. Diagnoses relied on clinical symptoms, serum thyroxine and TRAb, thyroid ultrasound and orbital computed tomography. PBMCs were separated from approximately 10 ml of fresh peripheral blood using Ficoll-Paque density gradient centrifugation. Trizol reagent was used to extract total RNA, and RNA quality was then checked on an Agilent 2100 Bioanalyzer.

The sequence links TRBV6-1 to TRBJ1-2; the D region possibly corresponds to TRBD1 (5 bases align). The source is a woman in her forties with Graves' ophthalmopathy. The sample consisted of blood. The CDR3 reads CASSEIGGTNDGYTF. The nucleotide sequence reads as follows: TGTGCCAGCAGTGAGATTGGGGGAACGAACGATGGCTACACCTTC.